Below, 20 T cell receptor beta chains from the same sample are listed, as sequenced in a study of T cells in Graves' hyperthyroidism and ophthalmopathy. TCR beta CDR3 sequences were amplified from RNA transcripts. Primed by the HTBI set, a first-round RT-PCR was run on the TCR CDR3. One entry per CDR3 protein results from TCRdb running MiXCR on the multiplex PCR reads. This table holds around 690,000 distinct CDR3 sequences, 17% found once. What was sequenced was blood. The source is a man aged 50 to 60 with Graves' hyperthyroidism.

The CDR3 DNA sequence: TGCAGTGCGAAGAGTGGGACTAGCGGGAAGTCTGGGGCCAACGTCCTGACTTTC. It yields the protein CSAKSGTSGKSGANVLTF. The genes are TRBV20-1 and TRBJ2-6; 13 bases fit TRBD2. CDR1 and CDR2 from the germline V gene are DFQATT and SNEGSKA (reference sequence). The CDR3 length is 18 residues. V lost 6 bases, J lost 1 base, and 9 bases stayed unmatched.

Many counts were recorded for this clonotype. The rearrangement links TRBV7-9 to TRBJ1-6, with D perhaps matching TRBD1 (6 bases). Germline V gene lookup returns CDR1 SEHNR and CDR2 FQNEAQ (reference sequence). The germline V and J ends were trimmed by 1 base and 9 bases, with 10 bases remaining between them. The CDR3 is 14 residues long. DNA of the CDR3: TGTGCCAGCAGCTTAGACAGGGAGGTTTCACCCCTCCACTTT. It yields the protein CASSLDREVSPLHF.

Concerning this clonotype itself: Being one base from a much bigger clone, this may be a read error. The V call is TRBV24-1, the J call TRBJ1-4, with unresolved D. Germline CDR1 reads KGHDR; CDR2 reads SFDVKD. This CDR3 spans 13 amino acids. The CDR3 DNA sequence: TGTGCCACCAGTGATTCAACTAATGAAAAACCGTTTTTT. Protein: CATSDSTNEKPFF.

This clonotype showed up just a few times. This chain connects TRBV28 to TRBJ1-2; D is unclear. Trimming took 2 bases from V and 4 from J, leaving 11 bases between them. The CDR3 runs to 14 residues. Germline-derived CDR1 and CDR2 are MDHEN and SYDVKM. CDR3 coding DNA: TGTGCCAGCAGTTTAATTGGGTCCCTCTATGGCTACACCTTC. It specifies CASSLIGSLYGYTF.

In its sample, this clonotype was seen many times. The V gene is TRBV30, the J gene TRBJ2-6; 9 positions match TRBD1. This CDR3 contains 16 residues. Germline-derived CDR1 and CDR2 are GTSNPN and SVGIG (reference sequence). The ends lost 4 bases at V and 0 bases at J; junction bases unmatched: 4. The DNA for the CDR3 is TGTGCCTGGAAGGGACAGGGCACCTCTGGGGCCAACGTCCTGACTTTC. This translates into CAWKGQGTSGANVLTF.

The chain links TRBV9 to TRBJ2-3; 9 positions match TRBD2. Germline V CDR1 and CDR2: SGDLS, YYNGEE. With 6 bases clipped from V and 0 bases from J, the junction kept 5 bases outside the gene matches. The CDR3 loop spans 15 amino acids. DNA of the CDR3: TGTGCCAGCAAGGCTAGCGGGGATAGCACAGATACGCAGTATTTT. Translated, it gives CASKASGDSTDTQYF.

The chain employs TRBV13 and TRBJ2-1, with 9 bases aligning to TRBD1. The V gene end was trimmed by 0 bases and the J gene end by 7 bases; junction bases not matched to a gene: 4. CDR3 size: 15 residues. Germline V gene sequence: CDR1 PRHDT, CDR2 FYEKMQ (reference sequence). In nucleotides, the CDR3 is TGTGCCAGCAGCTTAGGAGACAGGGGGACAAATGAGCAGTTCTTC. As protein: CASSLGDRGTNEQFF.

This chain uses TRBV9 with TRBJ2-1; the D gene is possibly TRBD2 (5 bases). Per germline, CDR1 SGDLS and CDR2 YYNGEE. This CDR3 spans 14 amino acids. Trimming shortened V by 7 bases and J by 2 bases, and 13 bases separated the two germline ends. CDR3: CASSGSGPYNEQFF. The CDR3 nucleotides read TGTGCCAGCTCCGGAAGCGGACCCTACAATGAGCAGTTCTTC.

The gene calls are TRBV28 and TRBJ2-5; TRBD2 is a possible D gene (6 bases). Germline values: CDR1 MDHEN, CDR2 SYDVKM. CDR3 length: 15 amino acids. Trimming removed 3 bases from V and 5 bases from J, with 16 bases in between. This chain's CDR3 is CASSFRRDGGETQYF. CDR3 nucleotide sequence: TGTGCCAGCAGTTTTAGGCGGGATGGCGGGGAGACCCAGTACTTC.

The chain is built from TRBV19 and TRBJ2-7; D may be TRBD1 (6 bases). From germline, CDR1 is LNHDA and CDR2 SQIVND (reference sequence). V dropped 6 bases and J dropped 9 bases, with 12 bases sitting between them. This CDR3 has 11 amino acids. CDR3 amino acids: CASRQGAGQYF. CDR3 bases: TGTGCCAGTAGACAGGGAGCAGGGCAGTACTTC.

A few counts support this clonotype. The chain has TRBV7-9 and TRBJ2-3, with 11 positions matching TRBD2. CDR1 is SEHNR, CDR2 FQNEAQ, per germline (reference sequence). The CDR3 consists of 16 residues. V shed 5 bases, J shed 4 bases, and the junction held 8 bases outside the gene matches. The CDR3 is CASSGRTSGSPDTQYF. In DNA form, the CDR3 reads TGTGCCAGCAGCGGGAGAACTAGCGGGAGCCCAGATACGCAGTATTTT.

There are many counts of this clonotype. This sequence joins TRBV3-1 and TRBJ2-1; D unclear. V lost 5 bases to trimming and J lost 10 bases, with 9 bases between them. CDR1 is LGHDT and CDR2 is YNNKEL in the germline V gene (reference sequence). CDR3 length: 11 amino acids. The CDR3 sequence is CASSSFREQFF. DNA for the CDR3: TGTGCCAGCAGCTCGTTCAGGGAGCAGTTCTTC.

This clonotype has only one observation. The chain carries TRBV12-3 or TRBV12-4 and TRBJ2-5; D might be TRBD1 (6 bases). With 6 bases removed from V and 3 bases from J, the gap between germline ends came to 14 bases. CDR3 length equals 14 residues. In nucleotides, the CDR3 is TGTGCCAGCAGCATAGGACAGTGGAAAGAGACCCAGTACTTC. Translation: CASSIGQWKETQYF.

The chain is built from TRBV29-1 and TRBJ2-7, with a weak D call TRBD1 (5 bases). The CDR3 runs to 11 residues. V gave up 4 bases and J gave up 6 bases, with 10 bases separating them. The germline gives CDR1 SQVTM, CDR2 ANQGSEA. Here the CDR3 reads CSVGLRAEQYF. Here the CDR3 DNA reads TGCAGCGTTGGTCTCAGGGCCGAGCAGTACTTC.

This clonotype has at least ten counts. The chain joins TRBV7-2 to TRBJ2-3; 8 nucleotides line up with TRBD1. V dropped 6 bases and J dropped 7; count of bases not matched to a gene: 12. The germline V gene encodes CDR1 SGHTA and CDR2 FQGNSA. The CDR3 runs to 15 residues. This chain's CDR3 is CASRLGQGSVNTQYF. For the CDR3, the DNA is TGTGCCAGCAGACTCGGACAGGGTTCGGTAAATACGCAGTATTTT.

This clonotype was counted a few times. J is TRBJ1-5 and V is TRBV7-8; 10 nucleotides agree with TRBD1. Looked up from germline, CDR1 is SGHVS and CDR2 is FQNEAQ. Germline trimming cut 0 bases from V and 2 bases from J; bases unmatched to any gene: 10. The CDR3 extends over 19 amino acids. The DNA for the CDR3 is TGTGCCAGCAGCTTAGCGGAGGGACAGGGGTACCTGGGCAATCAGCCCCAGCATTTT. Its protein product is CASSLAEGQGYLGNQPQHF.

This clonotype was observed many times. The chain recombines TRBV7-8 with TRBJ2-1, with D perhaps given as TRBD1 or TRBD2 (5 bases each). Germline values: CDR1 SGHVS, CDR2 FQNEAQ. This CDR3 has 21 residues. V lost 5 bases to trimming and J lost 11 bases, with 40 bases between them. This CDR3 reads CASSLISYGETGDGPGSKQFF. The CDR3 coding sequence is TGTGCCAGCAGCCTCATCTCTTACGGCGAAACCGGGGACGGACCCGGAAGTAAGCAGTTCTTC.

This clonotype has only a few counts. The chain combines TRBV28 with TRBJ1-2; 8 nucleotides line up with TRBD1. There are 15 residues in the CDR3. V was pared by 5 bases and J by 0 bases, with 5 bases of the junction left unmatched. Germline values: CDR1 MDHEN, CDR2 SYDVKM. CDR3 sequence reads: CASSRYRGTNYGYTF. The CDR3 DNA reads as TGTGCCAGCAGTCGATACAGGGGGACTAACTATGGCTACACCTTC.

This clonotype has just a few counts. The chain's CDR3 is CASSQDPGGSNQPQHF. CDR3 nucleotide sequence: TGCGCCAGCAGCCAAGATCCCGGGGGTAGCAATCAGCCCCAGCATTTT. This rearrangement joins TRBV4-1 to TRBJ1-5; the D gene is possibly TRBD1 (5 bases). Trimming removed 0 bases at V and 0 bases at J, with 9 bases between. The CDR3 contains 16 residues. Looked up from germline, CDR1 is MGHRA and CDR2 is YSYEKL.

This clonotype was found many times. V and J are TRBV2 and TRBJ1-1; TRBD1 is a possible D gene (5 bases). The V gene's germline CDR1 is SNHLY and CDR2 FYNNEI. V lost 2 bases and J lost 10, with 11 bases in between. CDR3 length equals 12 residues. The CDR3 coding sequence is TGTGCCAGCAGTGAAATGGGGGAAGGAGCTTTCTTT. Protein product: CASSEMGEGAFF.